This T cell receptor beta chain emerged from a study of T cells in Graves' hyperthyroidism and ophthalmopathy. Diagnosing involved the use of clinical symptoms, serum thyroxine and TRAb, thyroid ultrasound and orbital computed tomography. RNA transcripts yielded amplified TCR beta CDR3 regions. The TCR CDR3 first-round RT-PCR relied on the HTBI primer set. TCRdb redid the calling of the multiplex PCR reads with MiXCR, one entry per CDR3 protein. The table has about 660,000 distinct CDR3 sequences, 45% seen once. Material: peripheral blood or thyroid tissue (not recorded which). This TCR was recovered from an adult man with Graves' disease, either hyperthyroidism or ophthalmopathy (not recorded which).

CDR3 loop: CASSQVTAARNTEAFF. Written as DNA, the CDR3 is TGTGCCAGCAGCCAAGTCACAGCGGCTAGGAACACTGAAGCTTTCTTT. V usage is TRBV14 and J usage is TRBJ1-1; D ambiguous. Trimming removed 1 base from V and 1 base from J, with 13 bases in between. The CDR3 is 16 amino acids. CDR1 SGHDN and CDR2 FVKESK come from the germline V gene.